Each of the 19 T cell receptor beta chains below was sequenced from the same sample in a study of control samples from healthy donors and cancer patients. Libraries were prepared by immunoSEQ multiplex PCR; TCRdb keeps only in-frame clonotypes and omits some of them. The table includes about 130,000 clones, around 92% detected once. Sequenced input: blood. All receptors come from a woman aged 50 to 60 in good health.

The chain uses TRBV19 and TRBJ1-5; D possibly corresponds to TRBD1 (5 bases). The germline gives CDR1 LNHDA, CDR2 SQIVND (reference sequence). V was cut by 3 bases and J by 5 bases, with 20 bases left in between. The CDR3 spans 17 residues. The CDR3 bases are TGTGCCAGTAGTATCTCAAGGGGCCCAGCCGGCTATCAGCCCCAGCATTTT. Translating it yields CASSISRGPAGYQPQHF.

A note on this clone: Since no conserved phenylalanine or tryptophan closes the CDR3, a read error is the likely cause. It is unclear where the CDR3 begins or ends on the DNA, so no DNA is shown, and the CDR3 is as TCRdb lists it. The V gene is TRBV25-1, the J gene TRBJ2-7. Both ends counted, the CDR3 spans 10 residues. Per germline, CDR1 MGHDK and CDR2 SYGVNS. The CDR3 sequence is CASSEYPVWG.

J is TRBJ2-5 and V is TRBV27; no definite D call. Germline values: CDR1 MNHEY, CDR2 SMNVEV (reference sequence). V gave up 3 bases and J gave up 0 bases, with 5 bases separating them. CDR3 length: 13 residues. CDR3 sequence: CASSFGDQETQYF. DNA for the CDR3: TGTGCCAGCAGTTTCGGAGACCAAGAGACCCAGTACTTC.

V is TRBV14 and J is TRBJ2-1; 12 positions match TRBD2. V dropped 4 bases and J dropped 1; count of bases not matched to a gene: 5. From germline, CDR1 is SGHDN and CDR2 FVKESK. The CDR3 length is 17 residues. CDR3 nucleotides: TGTGCCAGCAGCCCGACGGGACTAGCGGGTTCCTACAATGAGCAGTTCTTC. The encoded protein is CASSPTGLAGSYNEQFF.

This rearrangement joins TRBV30 to TRBJ1-1; the D gene is possibly TRBD1 (5 bases). The CDR3 spans 15 residues. Trimming stripped 0 bases from V and 10 bases from J, with 21 bases between. Germline CDR1 reads GTSNPN; CDR2 reads SVGIG (reference sequence). The CDR3 is CAWSVTGAPPYGAFF. The CDR3 bases are TGTGCCTGGAGTGTAACTGGGGCACCGCCGTATGGAGCTTTCTTT.

The V gene is TRBV27, the J gene TRBJ1-1; 7 bases are shared with TRBD1. Germline CDR1 is MNHEY and CDR2 is SMNVEV (reference sequence). The junction had 5 bases not matched to a gene; V was cut back by 6 bases and J by 1 base. The CDR3 consists of 14 residues. The CDR3 region is CASSPDRANTEAFF. In DNA form, the CDR3 reads TGTGCCAGCAGCCCCGACAGGGCGAACACTGAAGCTTTCTTT.

In DNA, the CDR3 is TGCGCCAGCAGCTTACCGACAGGGCTAAGCTCCTACGAGCAGTACTTC. This translates into CASSLPTGLSSYEQYF. The chain employs TRBV5-1 and TRBJ2-7, with TRBD1 matching 7 bases. V trimming: 2 bases; J trimming: 0 bases; junction bases outside the gene matches: 8. The CDR3 extends over 16 amino acids. CDR1 is SGHRS and CDR2 is YFSETQ in the germline V gene. Full variable domain (rest looked up from reference TRBV5-1 and TRBJ2-7): KAGVTQTPRYLIKTRGQQVTLSCSPISGHRSVSWYQQTPGQGLQFLFEYFSETQRNKGNFPGRFSGRQFSNSRSEMNVSTLELGDSALYLCASSLPTGLSSYEQYFGPGTRLTVT.

The rearrangement uses TRBV28 and TRBJ1-2; possible D gene TRBD1, 6 bases. CDR1 and CDR2 (germline): MDHEN, SYDVKM. The length of the CDR3 is 17 residues. Trimming left V 3 bases short and J 6 bases short, with 23 bases between. In DNA, the CDR3 is TGTGCCAGCAGTTTGGGGCAGGGGATGCATCTATTTGATGGCTACACCTTC. Amino acids: CASSLGQGMHLFDGYTF.

This clone has only one observation. The chain joins TRBV6-2 or TRBV6-3 to TRBJ2-7; D assignment may be TRBD1 or TRBD2 (5 bases each). With 5 bases removed from V and 5 bases from J, the gap between germline ends came to 13 bases. This CDR3 spans 13 amino acids. Germline V CDR1 and CDR2: MNHEY, SVGEGT. The chain's CDR3 is CASSKPGRDEQYF. In nucleotides, the CDR3 is TGTGCCAGCAGTAAACCGGGACGGGACGAGCAGTACTTC.

V and J are TRBV5-1 and TRBJ2-3, with D perhaps TRBD1 (5 bases). The CDR3 has 14 residues. V was clipped by 4 bases and J by 3 bases, with 12 bases between them. Germline V gene sequence: CDR1 SGHRS, CDR2 YFSETQ. CDR3 loop: CASSDSIWTDTQYF. The CDR3 DNA follows: TGCGCCAGCAGCGACAGTATTTGGACAGATACGCAGTATTTT.

The chain joins TRBV20-1 to TRBJ1-5, with D maybe TRBD1 (5 bases). The CDR3 has 11 residues. The germline V gene has CDR1 DFQATT and CDR2 SNEGSKA (reference sequence). V gave up 3 bases and J gave up 11 bases, with 11 bases separating them. The CDR3 reads CSARGLYSQHF. In DNA form, the CDR3 reads TGCAGTGCTAGGGGACTCTACTCCCAGCATTTT.

The chain links TRBV5-1 to TRBJ2-7, with TRBD1 as a possible D gene (6 bases). V lost 4 bases, J lost 1 base, and 15 bases lay in between. The CDR3 sequence is 15 residues long. Per germline, CDR1 SGHRS and CDR2 YFSETQ. The CDR3 region is CASSRPGHESYEQYF. The CDR3 DNA reads as TGCGCCAGCAGCCGGCCGGGACACGAATCCTACGAGCAGTACTTC.

This chain joins TRBV3-1 (or the pseudogene TRBV3-2) and TRBJ2-3; tentative D call: TRBD2 (5 bases). The CDR3 sequence is 18 residues long. V was pared by 0 bases and J by 0 bases, with 16 bases between. The germline CDR1 and CDR2 sequences are LGHDT and YNNKEL (reference sequence). As DNA, the CDR3 is TGTGCCAGCAGCCAAGAACGCACACGACTATTTAGCACAGATACGCAGTATTTT. Protein product: CASSQERTRLFSTDTQYF.

The chain couples TRBV27 to TRBJ2-3, with D possibly called TRBD1 or TRBD2 (5 bases each). Trimming removed 5 bases from V and 2 bases from J, with 17 bases in between. Per germline, CDR1 MNHEY and CDR2 SMNVEV (reference sequence). The CDR3 contains 16 residues. For the CDR3, the DNA is TGTGCCAGCAGTCCCTTATCGGGGCCCTTCACAGATACGCAGTATTTT. It specifies CASSPLSGPFTDTQYF.

J is TRBJ1-1 and V is TRBV2; no clear D gene. The CDR3 has 14 residues. Trimming shortened V by 2 bases and J by 5 bases, and 12 bases separated the two germline ends. From germline, CDR1 is SNHLY and CDR2 FYNNEI. The CDR3 DNA is TGTGCCAGCAGTGAATCCAGGCTGGGTACTGAAGCTTTCTTT. Encoded protein: CASSESRLGTEAFF. Combining the CDR3 with reference TRBV2 and TRBJ1-1 gives the whole variable domain EPEVTQTPSHQVTQMGQEVILRCVPISNHLYFYWYRQILGQKVEFLVSFYNNEISEKSEIFDDQFSVERPDGSNFTLKIRSTKLEDSAMYFCASSESRLGTEAFFGQGTRLTVV.

The chain has TRBV2 and TRBJ1-1, with D unresolved. The CDR3 contains 14 residues. CDR1 SNHLY and CDR2 FYNNEI come from the germline V gene. V lost 3 bases to trimming and J lost 1 base, with 9 bases between them. This chain's CDR3 is CASSDGVGNTEAFF. The CDR3 DNA is TGTGCCAGCAGTGACGGGGTAGGGAACACTGAAGCTTTCTTT.

The V and J genes are TRBV19 and TRBJ2-7; D gene ambiguous. This CDR3 comprises 13 residues. The V and J ends lost 3 bases and 1 base respectively, with 7 bases between them. Germline values: CDR1 LNHDA, CDR2 SQIVND (reference sequence). The CDR3 nucleotides are TGTGCCAGTAGTATCGCCAGGTCCTACGAGCAGTACTTC. Translating gives CASSIARSYEQYF. The full variable domain, rest sourced from reference TRBV19 and TRBJ2-7, is DGGITQSPKYLFRKEGQNVTLSCEQNLNHDAMYWYRQDPGQGLRLIYYSQIVNDFQKGDIAEGYSVSREKKESFPLTVTSAQKNPTAFYLCASSIARSYEQYFGPGTRLTVT.

The chain links TRBV29-1 to TRBJ1-4; possibly TRBD1 for D (6 bases). Germline loops: CDR1 SQVTM, CDR2 ANQGSEA. The length of the CDR3 is 11 residues. The CDR3 DNA follows: TGCGGAGGCGGGGGGGCGTTTGAACTGTTTTTT. Its translation: CGGGGAFELFF.

The chain joins TRBV19 to TRBJ1-2; D remains unclear. The CDR3 covers 14 residues. V gave up 7 bases and J gave up 7 bases, with 19 bases separating them. From germline, CDR1 is LNHDA and CDR2 SQIVND (reference sequence). The CDR3 here is CASNPEKVRAGYTF. For the CDR3, the DNA is TGTGCCAGTAATCCCGAGAAGGTTCGAGCTGGCTACACCTTC.